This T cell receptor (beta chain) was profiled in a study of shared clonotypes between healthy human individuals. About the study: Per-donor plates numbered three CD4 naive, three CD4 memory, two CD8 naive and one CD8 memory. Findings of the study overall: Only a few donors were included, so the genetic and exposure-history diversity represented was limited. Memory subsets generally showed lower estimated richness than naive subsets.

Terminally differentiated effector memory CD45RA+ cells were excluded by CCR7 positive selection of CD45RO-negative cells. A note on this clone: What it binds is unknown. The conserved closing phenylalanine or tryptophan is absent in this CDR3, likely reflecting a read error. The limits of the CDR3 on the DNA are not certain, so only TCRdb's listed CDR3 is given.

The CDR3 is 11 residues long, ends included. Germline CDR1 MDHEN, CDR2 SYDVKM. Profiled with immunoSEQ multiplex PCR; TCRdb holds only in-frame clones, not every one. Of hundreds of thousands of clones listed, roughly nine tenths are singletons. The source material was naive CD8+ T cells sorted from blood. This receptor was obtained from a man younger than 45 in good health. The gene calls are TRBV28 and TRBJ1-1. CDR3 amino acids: CATTKASDFPL.